This TCR beta chain was identified in a study of blood T cell repertoires in COVID-19. Study context: The cDNA or gDNA used as material had been derived from T cells, B-cell-depleted T cells, or PBMCs.

Source study methods: Amplified reference gene primers provided the basis for estimating nucleated cell counts. Data came from immunoSEQ multiplex PCR; TCRdb stores just in-frame clones and leaves some out. From that table come the V and J calls and clone size; the DNA was used to work out D and trimming. The sample includes about 270,000 clones, approximately 86% of them seen just once. The CDR3 runs 17 residues. Germline CDR1 reads MGHRA; CDR2 reads YSYEKL. Trimming at V came to 1 base and at J to 2 bases, leaving 10 bases not matched to a gene. This clone was seen only once. This chain links TRBV4-1 with TRBJ2-7; 8 bases are shared with TRBD2. The receptor comes from a man aged 35 to 55 with active or convalescent COVID-19. The sequencing input was peripheral blood. The CDR3 DNA sequence: TGCGCCAGCAGCCAAGGTCCCGCCGGGGGGGCCACCTACGAGCAGTACTTC. It translates to CASSQGPAGGATYEQYF.